Listed below are T cell receptor beta chains from one sample, sequenced in a study of Ad26.COV2.S vaccination and SARS-CoV-2 variants. The assay was immunoSEQ multiplex PCR, and TCRdb's table has in-frame clones only and misses some. The sample consists of roughly 400,000 clones, around 89% of them appearing once. The sequenced sample was peripheral blood, obtained in a trial of Ad26.COV2.S vaccine versus placebo. Source of these receptors: a person aged 18-65 years who received the Ad26.COV2.S COVID-19 vaccine or a placebo. Each CDR3 is given with its conserved first and last residue. D genes are given only for firm matches. Clone size is not always given. Where it is, it says once, few, many or a class for expanded clones.

V	J	D	size	DNA	CDR3
TRBV30	TRBJ1-1	.	once	TGTGCCTGGAGTCGAGGGCTGAACACTGAAGCTTTCTTT	CAWSRGLNTEAFF
TRBV15	TRBJ2-3	TRBD2	.	TGTGCCACCAGCAGAGATGAGGCGGGAGGCGGGGGTACGCAGTATTTT	CATSRDEAGGGGTQYF
TRBV7-9	TRBJ2-7	TRBD1	.	TGTGCCAGCAGCCTTGACAGGGGCGGGGTCGGGTACTTC	CASSLDRGGVGYF
TRBV7-2	TRBJ2-5	.	.	TGTGCCAGCACTCTAGCGACGGGTTTTGGAGAGACCCAGTACTTC	CASTLATGFGETQYF
TRBV9	TRBJ2-3	TRBD1	.	TGTGCCAGCAGCGTAGTAGGACAGGGCACAGATACGCAGTATTTT	CASSVVGQGTDTQYF
TRBV5-1	TRBJ1-5	.	.	TGCGCCAGCAGCCAGGACCTCAATCAGCCCCAGCATTTT	CASSQDLNQPQHF
TRBV19	TRBJ2-7	TRBD1	.	TGTGCCACTGCCTGGGACAGGGTTTCCTACGAGCAGTACTTC	CATAWDRVSYEQYF
TRBV19	TRBJ2-7	.	few	TGTGCCAGTAGTATGAGGCCTAGCTCCTACGAGCAGTACTTC	CASSMRPSSYEQYF
TRBV28	TRBJ2-7	TRBD2	.	TGTGCCAGCAGGGTAGCGGGAGAAAGGTACGAGCAGTACTTC	CASRVAGERYEQYF
TRBV11-1	TRBJ2-5	.	.	TGTGCCAGCAGCTTCCCCGGAGGGGTTGAGACCCAGTACTTC	CASSFPGGVETQYF
TRBV10-3	TRBJ1-1	TRBD1	.	TGTGCCATCAGACAGGGGGCTGTTAACACTGAAGCTTTCTTT	CAIRQGAVNTEAFF
TRBV12-3/TRBV12-4	TRBJ2-2	.	.	TGTGCCAGCAACGCAGGGAAAGGCGGGGAGCTGTTTTTT	CASNAGKGGELFF
TRBV12-3/TRBV12-4	TRBJ2-7	.	.	TGTGCCAGCAGTTTTGCGGGACCCCCCGAGCAGTACTTC	CASSFAGPPEQYF
TRBV9	TRBJ2-1	TRBD2	.	TGTGCCAGCAGCCCGATAGCGGGGTCCACCTACAATGAGCAGTTCTTC	CASSPIAGSTYNEQFF
TRBV6-2/TRBV6-3	TRBJ2-1	.	once	TGTGCCAGCAGTTACACACCAATCTCCTACAATGAGCAGTTCTTC	CASSYTPISYNEQFF
TRBV3-1/TRBV3-2	TRBJ2-1	TRBD1	once	TGTGCCAGCAGCCCAGACAGGGGAGGCCCCAATGAGCAGTTCTTC	CASSPDRGGPNEQFF
TRBV28	TRBJ2-5	.	.	TGTGCCAGCAGCGTCGGGACGCGAGGCCGAGAGACCCAGTACTTC	CASSVGTRGRETQYF
TRBV20-1	TRBJ2-3	.	.	TGCAGTGCCAACCAAGAACATACGCAGTATTTT	CSANQEHTQYF
TRBV5-6	TRBJ2-7	TRBD1	.	TGTGCCAGCAGCGCCGGGACAGAAGAGCAGTACTTC	CASSAGTEEQYF
TRBV5-1	TRBJ2-7	TRBD1	.	TGCGCCAGCAGCTTGGGAGGACAGGGACGCTACGAGCAGTACTTC	CASSLGGQGRYEQYF
TRBV3-1/TRBV3-2	TRBJ2-2	TRBD2	.	TGTGCCAGCAGCCTCATACCCCCGGGACTAGCAAGGCCCGGGGAGCTGTTTTTT	CASSLIPPGLARPGELFF
TRBV28	TRBJ2-2	.	.	TGTGCCAGCACCAACAGGCTGTCGGGCACCGGGGAGCTGTTTTTT	CASTNRLSGTGELFF
TRBV10-2	TRBJ2-7	TRBD2	.	TGCGCCAGCACTGGCTTCGGGACTAGCGCCTACGAGCAGTACTTC	CASTGFGTSAYEQYF
TRBV28	TRBJ1-5	.	.	TGTGCCAGCAGTTTAGGGCACAGAGACAACCAGCCCCAGCATTTT	CASSLGHRDNQPQHF
TRBV19	TRBJ1-1	.	.	TGTGCCAGTAGTACCCCTTGGACACCCGTCACTGAAGCTTTCTTT	CASSTPWTPVTEAFF
TRBV9	TRBJ1-3	TRBD1	few	TGTGCCAGCAGCGAGGGACAGGGAAGAGGAAACACCATATATTTT	CASSEGQGRGNTIYF
TRBV7-2	TRBJ2-3	.	.	TGTGCCAGCAGCTTAGACGGATTTCCAGATACGCAGTATTTT	CASSLDGFPDTQYF
TRBV11-2	TRBJ2-2	.	once	TGTGCCAGCAGCTTAAGTACGGTCACCGGGGAGCTGTTTTTT	CASSLSTVTGELFF
TRBV24-1	TRBJ1-2	.	.	TGTGCCACCAGTGATCCTCCTAGGGGCTACACCTTC	CATSDPPRGYTF
TRBV7-9	TRBJ2-3	.	.	TGTGCCAGCAGCGGCAACACAGATACGCAGTATTTT	CASSGNTDTQYF
TRBV3-1/TRBV3-2	TRBJ2-1	.	.	TGTGCCAGCAGCCAAGAAGGGTTCGAGCAGTTCTTC	CASSQEGFEQFF
TRBV30	TRBJ2-7	.	.	TGTGCCTGGAGCGACCAGGGCATTACCTACGAGCAGTACTTC	CAWSDQGITYEQYF
TRBV29-1	TRBJ2-7	TRBD1	.	TGCAGCGTCACAGGGGGCTTTGGCTACGAGCAGTACTTC	CSVTGGFGYEQYF
TRBV27	TRBJ1-6	.	.	TGTGCCAGCAGTTTAAGGGGATCACCCCTCCACTTT	CASSLRGSPLHF
TRBV28	TRBJ2-7	TRBD1	.	TGTGCCAGCAGTTTATGGACAGGGGGATACGAGCAGTACTTC	CASSLWTGGYEQYF
TRBV19	TRBJ2-2	.	.	TGTGCCAGTGGGGGGCAGGGCCTTAACACCGGGGAGCTGTTTTTT	CASGGQGLNTGELFF
TRBV14	TRBJ2-3	.	.	TGTGCCAGCAGCCAAGAATCGGACCTCACAGATACGCAGTATTTT	CASSQESDLTDTQYF